The 10 T cell receptor beta chains below all came from one sample that was sequenced in a study of blood T cell repertoires in COVID-19. Assay: immunoSEQ multiplex PCR; the TCRdb copy retains only in-frame clones and omits some. The repertoire includes some 270,000 clones, around 85% of them detected once, and 3.5% to 4.5% sits in the top ten. Sequenced: PBMCs or T cells enriched from blood (not recorded which). The source is a woman between 25 and 40 years old who had recovered from COVID-19.

The chain has TRBV15 and TRBJ1-4; D unresolved. Germline CDR1 is LNHNV and CDR2 is YYDKDF (reference sequence). The CDR3 sequence is 14 residues long. Between the trimmed V and J ends, which lost 7 bases and 6 bases, there was a span of 15 bases. The CDR3 sequence is CATTKDTFDEKLFF. The CDR3, as DNA: TGTGCCACCACCAAAGATACATTTGATGAAAAACTGTTTTTT. Together with reference TRBV15 and TRBJ1-4, the CDR3 gives the full variable domain: DAMVIQNPRYQVTQFGKPVTLSCSQTLNHNVMYWYQQKSSQAPKLLFHYYDKDFNNEADTPDNFQSRRPNTSFCFLDIRSPGLGDTAMYLCATTKDTFDEKLFFGSGTQLSVL.

This chain joins TRBV11-2 and TRBJ2-1; 11 bases are a match to TRBD2. The J segment lost 4 bases and the V segment lost 6 bases, leaving 5 bases of the junction unmatched. The CDR3 sequence is 15 residues long. Germline CDR1 and CDR2: SGHAT and FQNNGV. The CDR3 DNA sequence: TGTGCCAGCAGTTATCGACTAGCGGGGTACAATGAGCAGTTCTTC. Translated, it gives CASSYRLAGYNEQFF.

The rearrangement joins TRBV28 to TRBJ1-4; D is unclear. V lost 10 bases and J lost 8, with 23 bases in between. This CDR3 is 15 amino acids long. CDR1 is MDHEN, CDR2 SYDVKM, per germline. The CDR3 sequence: CATDASRLIGEKLFF. As DNA, the CDR3 is TGTGCCACCGACGCGTCCAGGTTAATCGGAGAAAAACTGTTTTTT.

The chain links TRBV19 to TRBJ1-1; D remains unclear. Germline V gene sequence: CDR1 LNHDA, CDR2 SQIVND (reference sequence). CDR3 size: 14 residues. Trimming left V 6 bases short and J 1 base short, with 12 bases between. CDR3 nucleotide sequence: TGTGCCAGTAGCATGGACGGGAAGAACACTGAAGCTTTCTTT. It translates to CASSMDGKNTEAFF.

J is TRBJ1-4 and V is TRBV30; TRBD1 aligns across 7 bases. Germline V lookup: CDR1 GTSNPN, CDR2 SVGIG (reference sequence). The CDR3 contains 14 residues. V lost 4 bases, J lost 8 bases, and 10 bases stayed unmatched. CDR3 protein: CAWNKPGTVEKLFF. The DNA for the CDR3 is TGTGCCTGGAATAAACCCGGGACAGTCGAAAAACTGTTTTTT.

Written as DNA, the CDR3 is TGCGCCAGCAGCCGGCTTAAAGCGGGAGGGAACTACGAGCAGTACTTC. This encodes CASSRLKAGGNYEQYF. The chain employs TRBV5-1 and TRBJ2-7, with TRBD2 identical over 10 bases. The trim removed 4 bases at V and 3 bases at J, leaving 10 bases unmatched. The CDR3 spans 16 residues. Germline loops: CDR1 SGHRS, CDR2 YFSETQ.

The rearrangement joins TRBV4-1 to TRBJ2-3; no definite D call. This CDR3 is 17 amino acids long. CDR1 MGHRA and CDR2 YSYEKL come from the germline V gene. V was shortened by 0 bases and J by 4 bases, with 17 bases between the two germline ends. This CDR3 reads CASSQDRAGGVADTQYF. The CDR3 nucleotides are TGCGCCAGCAGCCAAGATCGCGCTGGCGGTGTGGCAGATACGCAGTATTTT.

The rearrangement joins TRBV5-8 to TRBJ2-7, with D possibly matching TRBD1 (5 bases). The ends were cut back, 0 bases at V and 3 bases at J, with 13 bases in the middle. CDR1 is SGHTS, CDR2 YDEGEE, per germline. This CDR3 is 15 amino acids long. CDR3 nucleotide sequence: TGTGCCAGCAGCTTGGTTTACAGGCCCTTCTACGAGCAGTACTTC. It encodes CASSLVYRPFYEQYF.

As to this clone: Distinct nucleotide sequences in the sample also encode this CDR3. V gene TRBV18 combines with J gene TRBJ2-2; 7 nucleotides line up with TRBD1. The CDR3 has 15 amino acids. Trimming took 3 bases from V and 2 from J; bases not matched to a gene: 3. Germline V gene data show CDR1 as KGHSH and CDR2 as LQKENI. The CDR3 region has the DNA TGTGCCAGCTCACCGGACAGGACCAACACCGGGGAGCTGTTTTTT. Its translation is CASSPDRTNTGELFF.

This chain links TRBV28 with TRBJ2-5, with no clear D. CDR1 and CDR2 (germline): MDHEN, SYDVKM. With 6 bases removed from V and 5 bases from J, the gap between germline ends came to 13 bases. The CDR3 totals 13 residues. The CDR3 nucleotides are TGTGCCAGCAGCTATCTGGGCTGGGAGACCCAGTACTTC. Protein product: CASSYLGWETQYF.